This note documents a single TCR beta chain sequence. The data derive from a study of blood T cell repertoires in COVID-19. Sequencing used immunoSEQ multiplex PCR; TCRdb keeps in-frame clones, though not all of them. The table lists roughly 140,000 clones, approximately 86% of them singletons. This CDR3 has 15 amino acids. Germline loops: CDR1 MGHDK, CDR2 SYGVNS. Germline trimming cut 3 bases from V and 5 bases from J; bases unmatched to any gene: 4. The receptor was derived from a woman in her 40s who had recovered from COVID-19. The V call is TRBV25-1, the J call TRBJ1-4, with TRBD1 matching 9 bases. Sequencing used PBMCs or T cells enriched from blood (not recorded which). In DNA form, the CDR3 reads TGTGCCAGCAGTGATCCCGGGACAGGGAATGAAAAACTGTTTTTT. This encodes CASSDPGTGNEKLFF.